The next 16 T cell receptor beta chains were all read from a single sample in a study of shared clonotypes between healthy human individuals. Naive CD8 cells comprised CD45RO-negative, CCR7-positively selected cells, excluding terminally differentiated effector memory CD45RA+ cells. Sequencing was performed with immunoSEQ multiplex PCR; in TCRdb, only in-frame clones are kept and a portion is missing. This sample yields 1.5 million to 2.5 million clones, of which about 94% are seen a single time; around 1.2% belongs to the top ten. Sequencing input: naive CD8+ T cells sorted from blood. Every receptor here comes from a man aged 18 to 30 in good health.

The V and J genes are TRBV7-9 and TRBJ2-7; 8 bases are shared with TRBD2. This CDR3 comprises 14 residues. Germline lookup yields CDR1 SEHNR and CDR2 FQNEAQ (reference sequence). V lost 5 bases, J lost 5 bases, and 8 bases stayed unmatched. The CDR3 coding sequence is TGTGCCAGCAGCCTCGGGGGGGGCCCCAACGAGCAGTACTTC. Translated, it gives CASSLGGGPNEQYF.

The chain combines TRBV10-2 with TRBJ1-5; no clear D. In germline, CDR1 is WSHSY, CDR2 SAAADI. V was clipped by 8 bases and J by 1 base, with 21 bases between them. This CDR3 has 17 amino acids. This chain's CDR3 is CASSSDPDLESNQPQHF. CDR3 DNA sequence: TGCGCCAGCTCCTCCGACCCCGACCTAGAAAGCAATCAGCCCCAGCATTTT.

V is TRBV27 and J is TRBJ1-2; TRBD1 matches 7 bases. Germline CDR1 is MNHEY and CDR2 is SMNVEV (reference sequence). The junction had 11 bases not matched to a gene; V was cut back by 0 bases and J by 4 bases. The CDR3 has 17 residues. CDR3 nucleotides: TGTGCCAGCAGTTTATCCTACTTCGGGACAGCCCTCTATGGCTACACCTTC. Amino acids: CASSLSYFGTALYGYTF.

The CDR3 bases are TGTGCCAGCAGCGCAGACAGGGACACTGAAGCTTTCTTT. Its protein is CASSADRDTEAFF. The chain carries TRBV9 and TRBJ1-1; 7 bases map to TRBD1. Germline CDR1 SGDLS, CDR2 YYNGEE. Unmatched junction bases numbered 2, after V lost 3 bases and J lost 3 bases. CDR3 size: 13 residues.

On this clone: The sample holds other DNA sequences that translate to the same CDR3. The chain combines TRBV5-1 with TRBJ2-7, with D possibly TRBD2 on 5 matching bases. The CDR3 is 14 amino acids. Trimming took 4 bases from V and 0 from J, leaving 11 bases between them. The germline V gene has CDR1 SGHRS and CDR2 YFSETQ. Here the CDR3 reads CASSLSDSSYEQYF. The CDR3 DNA sequence: TGCGCCAGCAGCCTTAGCGACTCCTCCTACGAGCAGTACTTC.

In its sample, this clone was seen once. The chain employs TRBV7-9 and TRBJ2-1; TRBD2 agrees at 9 bases. V trimming: 5 bases; J trimming: 5 bases; junction bases outside the gene matches: 10. This CDR3 region has 16 residues. Per the germline V gene, CDR1 is SEHNR and CDR2 is FQNEAQ (reference sequence). This CDR3 reads CASSLTGLAGHNEQFF. The CDR3 DNA reads as TGTGCCAGCAGCCTAACAGGGCTAGCGGGACACAATGAGCAGTTCTTC.

This chain joins TRBV6-6 and TRBJ2-5, with TRBD2 identical over 8 bases. Germline CDR1 is MNHNY and CDR2 is SVGAGI (reference sequence). The CDR3 totals 15 residues. After removal of 3 bases from V and 5 bases from J, the junction contained 8 bases not matched to a gene. CDR3 amino acids: CASSYASGSYETQYF. The DNA for the CDR3 is TGTGCCAGCAGTTATGCTAGCGGGTCCTACGAGACCCAGTACTTC.

CDR3 in DNA: TGTGCCAGCAGTCGACGGGACAGGGTCGAGACCCAGTACTTC. Translated: CASSRRDRVETQYF. This sequence joins TRBV28 and TRBJ2-5; TRBD1 agrees at 9 bases. CDR1 is MDHEN, CDR2 SYDVKM, per germline. The CDR3 loop spans 14 amino acids. The trim removed 5 bases at V and 5 bases at J, leaving 6 bases unmatched.

The rearrangement uses TRBV28 and TRBJ1-5; D is uncertain. The germline V gene encodes CDR1 MDHEN and CDR2 SYDVKM. This CDR3 has 14 amino acids. The V and J ends lost 3 bases and 4 bases respectively, with 10 bases between them. The DNA of the CDR3 is TGTGCCAGCAGTTTCGGTTTACGGAATCAGCCCCAGCATTTT. As protein: CASSFGLRNQPQHF.

The chain employs TRBV5-6 and TRBJ2-3; possible D gene TRBD2, 5 bases. CDR1 and CDR2 from the germline V gene are SGHDT and YYEEEE. V shed 6 bases and J shed 4 bases, with 9 bases lying between them. CDR3 length: 12 amino acids. This chain's CDR3 is CASNGDADTQYF. The CDR3 coding sequence is TGTGCCAGCAACGGGGATGCAGATACGCAGTATTTT.

The CDR3 region has the DNA TGTGCCAGCAGTCATAGGGGCCCCGAGCAGTACTTC. It encodes CASSHRGPEQYF. The chain has TRBV6-1 and TRBJ2-7; a weak D match, TRBD1 (5 bases). The CDR3 loop spans 12 amino acids. Germline assignment: CDR1 MNHNS and CDR2 SASEGT. Trimming shortened V by 5 bases and J by 6 bases, and 11 bases separated the two germline ends.

Comments on this clone: Other DNA sequences in the same sample also yield this CDR3. The gene calls are TRBV4-1 and TRBJ1-1; unclear D gene. Germline V gives CDR1 MGHRA, CDR2 YSYEKL. The CDR3 contains 14 residues. Between the trimmed V and J ends, which lost 4 bases and 2 bases, there was a span of 11 bases. In DNA form, the CDR3 reads TGCGCCAGCAGCCCGTCCCCGGGAAACACTGAAGCTTTCTTT. Amino acids: CASSPSPGNTEAFF.

The chain is built from TRBV11-3 and TRBJ2-3; TRBD2 aligns across 13 bases. V dropped 5 bases and J dropped 3; count of bases not matched to a gene: 5. This CDR3 has 16 amino acids. Germline CDR1 is SGHNT and CDR2 is YENEEA. CDR3 loop: CASSMGTSGITDTQYF. The DNA of the CDR3 is TGTGCCAGCAGCATGGGGACTAGCGGGATAACAGATACGCAGTATTTT.

V usage is TRBV11-2 and J usage is TRBJ2-7; D remains unclear. V was pared by 5 bases and J by 2 bases, with 7 bases between. The CDR3 covers 12 residues. The germline CDR1 and CDR2 sequences are SGHAT and FQNNGV. The CDR3 DNA reads as TGTGCCAGCAGCCCTCAACCCTACGAGCAGTACTTC. It is translated as CASSPQPYEQYF.

V and J are TRBV19 and TRBJ2-3, with D maybe TRBD1 (6 bases). The CDR3 length is 16 residues. Germline CDR1 and CDR2: LNHDA and SQIVND (reference sequence). The V end lost 1 base, the J end lost 5 bases, and 16 bases lay between the germline ends. The chain's CDR3 is CASSIGGAGDKDTQYF. The DNA of the CDR3 is TGTGCCAGTAGTATAGGTGGGGCAGGGGATAAAGATACGCAGTATTTT.

As for this clone: In the same sample, other DNA sequences code for this CDR3. The V gene is TRBV27, the J gene TRBJ2-1; 9 positions match TRBD2. CDR3 length: 15 amino acids. With V trimmed by 8 bases and J by 4 bases, 9 bases remained unmatched. Germline CDR1 is MNHEY and CDR2 is SMNVEV (reference sequence). For the CDR3, the DNA is TGTGCCAGCTCACCGGGACTAGCCCTATACAATGAGCAGTTCTTC. Amino acids: CASSPGLALYNEQFF.